The 8 T cell receptor beta chains listed next were all sequenced from one sample in a study of T-cell memory formation after mild COVID-19. TCRdb re-called the 5' RACE reads with MiXCR, one entry per CDR3 protein. The table has more than 150,000 distinct CDR3 sequences, about a fifth seen once. The sequencing sample was made of PBMCs or a T cell subset sorted from them (not recorded which). The source is an adult woman who had mild COVID-19 (a few samples of this study predate the infection). Cell type and time point are not known.

V and J are TRBV7-6 and TRBJ1-1; 10 bases are a match to TRBD1. Germline assignment: CDR1 SGHVS and CDR2 FNYEAQ. The CDR3 totals 16 residues. Losses at the gene ends were 5 bases for V and 3 bases for J; bases not matched to a gene: 9. CDR3 nucleotide sequence: TGTGCCAGCAGCGCCGACAGACAGGGGGCTCACACTGAAGCTTTCTTT. Translated, it gives CASSADRQGAHTEAFF.

CDR3 DNA sequence: TGTGCCACCAGCAGAGACAGGGGACTGAATTCACCCCTCCACTTT. Translation: CATSRDRGLNSPLHF. This chain connects TRBV15 to TRBJ1-6; possible D gene TRBD1, 6 bases. V was cut by 0 bases and J by 7 bases, with 10 bases left in between. CDR3 length: 15 amino acids. The germline V gene encodes CDR1 LNHNV and CDR2 YYDKDF (reference sequence).

The rearrangement joins TRBV15 to TRBJ1-2, with D hard to call. Germline V gene data show CDR1 as LNHNV and CDR2 as YYDKDF (reference sequence). CDR3 length equals 12 residues. V was shortened by 0 bases and J by 7 bases, with 6 bases between the two germline ends. The CDR3 nucleotides read TGTGCCACCAGCAGAGATTTGGGTGGCTACACCTTC. Amino acid sequence: CATSRDLGGYTF.

Only a few counts were recorded for this clonotype. The chain has TRBV9 and TRBJ1-1; D perhaps matches TRBD1 (5 bases). The CDR3 is made up of 15 amino acids. Germline lookup yields CDR1 SGDLS and CDR2 YYNGEE. V was trimmed by 4 bases and J by 1 base, leaving 14 bases between them. The DNA for the CDR3 is TGTGCCAGCAGCCCCGGGTCTGGGGCGAACACTGAAGCTTTCTTT. Translating it yields CASSPGSGANTEAFF.

This clonotype appeared a few times. The chain carries TRBV5-4 and TRBJ1-2; 8 bases are a match to TRBD1. The germline gives CDR1 SGHNT, CDR2 YYREEE (reference sequence). The V and J ends lost 2 bases and 4 bases, in that order; junction bases with no gene match: 7. The CDR3 spans 15 residues. CDR3 sequence: CASSFKGDRLYGYTF. The CDR3, as DNA: TGTGCCAGCAGCTTTAAAGGGGACAGGCTCTATGGCTACACCTTC.

This clonotype was recorded many times. The rearrangement links TRBV6-5 to TRBJ1-2; perhaps TRBD1 as D (5 bases). Germline V gene data show CDR1 as MNHEY and CDR2 as SVGAGI. V lost 5 bases to trimming and J lost 3 bases, with 13 bases between them. This CDR3 is built from 14 residues. CDR3 protein: CASSQEDRYYGYTF. DNA for the CDR3: TGTGCCAGCAGTCAAGAAGACAGATACTATGGCTACACCTTC.

The chain recombines TRBV15 with TRBJ1-5; D ambiguous. CDR3 length equals 13 residues. With 9 bases removed from V and 0 bases from J, the gap between germline ends came to 9 bases. Germline V gene data show CDR1 as LNHNV and CDR2 as YYDKDF (reference sequence). The CDR3 reads CATSDYSNQPQHF. In DNA form, the CDR3 reads TGTGCCACGTCAGACTATAGCAATCAGCCCCAGCATTTT.

This clonotype was counted a few times. The chain couples TRBV29-1 to TRBJ1-2; D is unclear. CDR3 size: 14 residues. The V end lost 3 bases, the J end lost 0 bases, and 11 bases lay between the germline ends. In germline, CDR1 is SQVTM, CDR2 ANQGSEA. The DNA for the CDR3 is TGCAGCGTTGAGATCCCTTGGGCTAACTATGGCTACACCTTC. Translation: CSVEIPWANYGYTF.